This entry lists 30 T cell receptor beta chains sequenced from one sample in a study of blood T cell repertoires in COVID-19. The method was immunoSEQ multiplex PCR; TCRdb's version includes in-frame clones alone and lacks a portion of them. The sample consists of tens of thousands of clones, about 86% of them appearing once. What was sequenced was peripheral blood. The receptors shown here come from a woman between 55 and 75 years old with acute or convalescent COVID-19.

The chain links TRBV5-6 to TRBJ2-7, with 13 bases matching TRBD2. Germline V lookup: CDR1 SGHDT, CDR2 YYEEEE. The J segment lost 8 bases and the V segment lost 0 bases, leaving 2 bases of the junction unmatched. The CDR3 is 14 residues long. CDR3 sequence: CASSLGLAGGQQYF. In DNA form, the CDR3 reads TGTGCCAGCAGCTTGGGACTAGCGGGGGGCCAGCAGTACTTC. Together with reference TRBV5-6 and TRBJ2-7, the CDR3 gives the full variable domain: DAGVTQSPTHLIKTRGQQVTLRCSPKSGHDTVSWYQQALGQGPQFIFQYYEEEERQRGNFPDRFSGHQFPNYSSELNVNALLLGDSALYLCASSLGLAGGQQYFGPGTRLTVT.

To note about this clone: The sample has other DNA sequences that encode this CDR3 too. The chain uses TRBV20-1 and TRBJ2-1; 7 nucleotides align to TRBD2. The trim removed 3 bases at V and 8 bases at J, leaving 1 base unmatched. Germline V CDR1 and CDR2: DFQATT, SNEGSKA (reference sequence). This CDR3 comprises 11 residues. The CDR3 here is CSASSGHEQFF. As DNA, the CDR3 is TGCAGTGCTAGTAGCGGGCATGAGCAGTTCTTC.

The chain has TRBV6-5 and TRBJ2-5, with 9 bases fitting TRBD2. J gave up 5 bases and V 6 bases, and 10 bases lay outside the gene matches. The CDR3 has 15 amino acids. Germline lookup yields CDR1 MNHEY and CDR2 SVGAGI. The CDR3 protein is CASSRGAGGQETQYF. The CDR3 region has the DNA TGTGCCAGCAGCCGCGGGGCGGGGGGGCAGGAGACCCAGTACTTC.

This clone was detected only a few times. The chain uses TRBV13 and TRBJ2-1, with TRBD2 matching over 10 bases. Trimming cost V 0 bases and J 7 bases; bases outside gene matches: 9. The CDR3 consists of 17 residues. CDR1 is PRHDT, CDR2 FYEKMQ, per germline (reference sequence). DNA of the CDR3: TGTGCCAGCAGCTTAGGGGCTAGCGGGGGCCCAGCTAATGAGCAGTTCTTC. Translating gives CASSLGASGGPANEQFF.

This chain links TRBV19 with TRBJ2-2; D is possibly TRBD2 (6 bases). The ends were cut back, 10 bases at V and 1 base at J, with 13 bases in the middle. Per germline, CDR1 LNHDA and CDR2 SQIVND (reference sequence). CDR3 size: 14 residues. CDR3 coding DNA: TGTGCCACACGTTACGGGGGGAACACCGGGGAGCTGTTTTTT. Amino acids: CATRYGGNTGELFF.

The rearrangement links TRBV19 to TRBJ2-7, with D possibly being TRBD2 (6 bases). The CDR3 loop spans 15 amino acids. Germline V gene sequence: CDR1 LNHDA, CDR2 SQIVND (reference sequence). V gave up 3 bases and J gave up 4 bases, with 16 bases separating them. CDR3: CASSISWGSGYEQYF. The CDR3 region has the DNA TGTGCCAGTAGTATTAGTTGGGGTAGCGGTTACGAGCAGTACTTC.

The chain combines TRBV3-1 (or the pseudogene TRBV3-2) with TRBJ2-2; a weak D match, TRBD2 (5 bases). The germline gives CDR1 LGHDT, CDR2 YNNKEL (reference sequence). This CDR3 has 13 residues. Trimming left V 7 bases short and J 3 bases short, with 9 bases between. CDR3 amino acids: CASTLEDTGELFF. CDR3 in DNA: TGTGCCAGCACCCTGGAGGACACCGGGGAGCTGTTTTTT.

The gene calls are TRBV5-1 and TRBJ1-1; no clear D gene. This CDR3 spans 14 amino acids. The ends were cut back, 0 bases at V and 1 base at J, with 7 bases in the middle. Per the germline V gene, CDR1 is SGHRS and CDR2 is YFSETQ. The CDR3, as DNA: TGCGCCAGCAGCTTGGCCAGATCGAACACTGAAGCTTTCTTT. Translated: CASSLARSNTEAFF.

The chain combines TRBV18 with TRBJ1-1, with TRBD1 as a possible D gene (6 bases). Germline CDR1 KGHSH, CDR2 LQKENI. The V end lost 8 bases, the J end lost 0 bases, and 10 bases lay between the germline ends. CDR3 length: 13 residues. The CDR3 DNA is TGTGCCAGCCAGGACAGCATGAACACTGAAGCTTTCTTT. Its translation is CASQDSMNTEAFF.

This chain joins TRBV6-5 and TRBJ1-2; TRBD1 matches at 7 bases. V was pared by 5 bases and J by 4 bases, with 10 bases of the junction left unmatched. Germline CDR1 MNHEY, CDR2 SVGAGI. CDR3 length: 15 residues. The CDR3 region is CASSPSTGSSYGYTF. Here the CDR3 DNA reads TGTGCCAGCAGTCCATCGACAGGGTCGAGCTATGGCTACACCTTC.

Written as DNA, the CDR3 is TGTGCCGGAAAGGTATCAGGGCCAGCTAACTATGGCTACACCTTC. It is translated as CAGKVSGPANYGYTF. The rearrangement joins TRBV2 to TRBJ1-2, with a weak D call TRBD1 (5 bases). The CDR3 runs to 15 residues. Per germline, CDR1 SNHLY and CDR2 FYNNEI. Trimming took off 11 bases at V and 0 bases at J, with 19 bases between the two ends.

V is TRBV3-1 (or the pseudogene TRBV3-2) and J is TRBJ2-1, with 10 positions matching TRBD1. This CDR3 spans 17 amino acids. Unmatched junction bases numbered 11, after V lost 5 bases and J lost 4 bases. The germline V gene encodes CDR1 LGHDT and CDR2 YNNKEL (reference sequence). As DNA, the CDR3 is TGTGCCAGCAGCGTCAGAAGAGGGACAGGGGTTTACAATGAGCAGTTCTTC. It is translated as CASSVRRGTGVYNEQFF.

Concerning this clone: One junction end disagrees with the germline gene, perhaps due to a read error. The CDR3 sequence: CTSSGLGTGEDEQYF. The CDR3 DNA sequence: TGTACCAGCAGCGGACTAGGGACAGGGGAGGACGAGCAGTACTTC. The chain links TRBV11-2 to TRBJ2-7, with 10 bases that match TRBD1. This CDR3 has 15 amino acids. Germline lookup yields CDR1 SGHAT and CDR2 FQNNGV.

J is TRBJ2-3 and V is TRBV2; 9 bases fit TRBD2. Germline CDR1 is SNHLY and CDR2 is FYNNEI. The CDR3 is 16 residues long. With V trimmed by 4 bases and J by 3 bases, 8 bases remained unmatched. CDR3 nucleotide sequence: TGTGCCAGCAGTGTTAAAAGCGGGGGGTTAACAGATACGCAGTATTTT. Protein: CASSVKSGGLTDTQYF.

This chain connects TRBV10-3 to TRBJ1-1; TRBD1 matches 10 bases. Germline loops: CDR1 ENHRY, CDR2 SYGVKD. V was pared by 8 bases and J by 3 bases, with 3 bases of the junction left unmatched. The CDR3 sequence is 13 residues long. This CDR3 is CAIGQGGDTEAFF. DNA for the CDR3: TGTGCCATCGGACAGGGGGGGGACACTGAAGCTTTCTTT.

This clone was observed a single time. The chain carries TRBV7-9 and TRBJ1-1; a weak D match, TRBD1 (5 bases). V gave up 3 bases and J gave up 2 bases, with 10 bases separating them. The germline CDR1 and CDR2 sequences are SEHNR and FQNEAQ (reference sequence). The CDR3 totals 14 residues. In DNA form, the CDR3 reads TGTGCCAGCAGCTTGGGGGGAGGAAACACTGAAGCTTTCTTT. Translated, it gives CASSLGGGNTEAFF. The variable domain in full, completed from reference TRBV7-9 and TRBJ1-1, reads DTGVSQNPRHKITKRGQNVTFRCDPISEHNRLYWYRQTLGQGPEFLTYFQNEAQLEKSRLLSDRFSAERPKGSFSTLEIQRTEQGDSAMYLCASSLGGGNTEAFFGQGTRLTVV.

This clone occurred once. V is TRBV2 and J is TRBJ2-2, with D perhaps matching TRBD1 (6 bases). CDR1 is SNHLY and CDR2 is FYNNEI in the germline V gene. Trimming removed 6 bases from V and 0 bases from J, with 8 bases in between. The CDR3 spans 14 residues. The DNA of the CDR3 is TGTGCCAGCAGAACAGGGCCGAACACCGGGGAGCTGTTTTTT. It specifies CASRTGPNTGELFF.

Remarks on this clone: The junction does not match germline at one end; this may be a read error. The chain has TRBV5-8 and TRBJ2-5; 9 bases align to TRBD2. This CDR3 has 15 residues. Per germline, CDR1 SGHTS and CDR2 YDEGEE. The CDR3 nucleotides read TGTGCCAGCAGCTTGGTTGTTAGCGGGGGCCCGGCCCTGCACTTC. This codes for CASSLVVSGGPALHF.

A word on this clone: This CDR3 is also generated by other DNA sequences in the sample. The chain recombines TRBV9 with TRBJ2-7, with 11 bases identical to TRBD2. Germline lookup yields CDR1 SGDLS and CDR2 YYNGEE. This CDR3 contains 15 residues. The trim removed 3 bases at V and 3 bases at J, leaving 5 bases unmatched. The CDR3 here is CASSALAGGDYEQYF. The CDR3, as DNA: TGTGCCAGCAGCGCCTTAGCGGGGGGGGACTACGAGCAGTACTTC.

V usage is TRBV11-2 and J usage is TRBJ1-2, with D possibly being TRBD1 (5 bases). V gave up 2 bases and J gave up 5 bases, with 6 bases separating them. The length of the CDR3 is 12 residues. The germline V gene encodes CDR1 SGHAT and CDR2 FQNNGV. The CDR3 is CASSLRGYGYTF. CDR3 nucleotides: TGTGCCAGCAGCTTACGGGGGTATGGCTACACCTTC.

V and J are TRBV6-1 and TRBJ1-4; D remains unclear. V lost 2 bases, J lost 8 bases, and 6 bases lay in between. The CDR3 spans 12 residues. Germline V gene lookup returns CDR1 MNHNS and CDR2 SASEGT. CDR3 protein: CASSENREKLFF. CDR3 DNA sequence: TGTGCCAGCAGTGAAAACAGAGAAAAACTGTTTTTT.

This clone was counted once. The chain is built from TRBV9 and TRBJ1-4; D call uncertain. This CDR3 region has 15 residues. Germline assignment: CDR1 SGDLS and CDR2 YYNGEE. Trimming removed 0 bases at V and 3 bases at J, with 9 bases between. This CDR3 reads CASSVAVGANEKLFF. The CDR3 DNA reads TGTGCCAGCAGCGTAGCGGTTGGAGCTAATGAAAAACTGTTTTTT.

V gene TRBV6-4 combines with J gene TRBJ2-5; 9 bases are a match to TRBD2. Germline-derived CDR1 and CDR2 are MRHNA and SNTAGT. CDR3 length equals 14 residues. V gave up 6 bases and J gave up 5 bases; unmatched junction bases: 7. CDR3 sequence: CASSSSGGSETQYF. The CDR3 DNA reads TGTGCCAGCAGCTCCAGCGGGGGGTCGGAGACCCAGTACTTC.

The rearrangement uses TRBV6-5 and TRBJ2-1; a possible D gene is TRBD2 (5 bases). Germline CDR1 is MNHEY and CDR2 is SVGAGI. The CDR3 sequence is 12 residues long. V gave up 3 bases and J gave up 7 bases, with 7 bases separating them. The CDR3 sequence is CASSYTGNEQFF. Written as DNA, the CDR3 is TGTGCCAGCAGTTATACGGGGAATGAGCAGTTCTTC.

By sample share, this clone is medium-sized. The rearrangement links TRBV7-6 to TRBJ1-2, with TRBD1 as a possible D gene (5 bases). The V gene's germline CDR1 is SGHVS and CDR2 FNYEAQ. Trimming removed 5 bases from V and 2 bases from J, with 15 bases in between. This CDR3 contains 15 residues. This chain's CDR3 is CASSNRTSRNYGYTF. CDR3 bases: TGTGCCAGCAGCAATAGGACAAGTCGAAACTATGGCTACACCTTC.

This clone was seen just once. The chain couples TRBV19 to TRBJ2-3; the D is unclear. The CDR3 consists of 14 residues. CDR1 and CDR2 from the germline V gene are LNHDA and SQIVND (reference sequence). Trimming pared 5 bases from V and 6 bases from J, leaving 15 bases between. The CDR3 here is CASSLSVFSDTQYF. CDR3 nucleotide sequence: TGTGCCAGTAGTTTGTCAGTCTTCTCGGATACGCAGTATTTT. The full variable domain, rest sourced from reference TRBV19 and TRBJ2-3, is DGGITQSPKYLFRKEGQNVTLSCEQNLNHDAMYWYRQDPGQGLRLIYYSQIVNDFQKGDIAEGYSVSREKKESFPLTVTSAQKNPTAFYLCASSLSVFSDTQYFGPGTRLTVL.

The V call is TRBV19, the J call TRBJ1-2; the match to TRBD1 covers 8 bases. This CDR3 comprises 16 residues. The ends lost 4 bases at V and 1 base at J; junction bases unmatched: 8. Germline CDR1 and CDR2: LNHDA and SQIVND (reference sequence). Written as DNA, the CDR3 is TGTGCCAGTAGTACTACACAGGGGGTTCGTAACTATGGCTACACCTTC. It codes for CASSTTQGVRNYGYTF.

The chain is built from TRBV27 and TRBJ1-5; TRBD1 matches 9 bases. Per germline, CDR1 MNHEY and CDR2 SMNVEV (reference sequence). V trimming: 6 bases; J trimming: 2 bases; junction bases outside the gene matches: 8. This CDR3 is 16 amino acids long. The CDR3 is CASSLKGDRGNQPQHF. In nucleotides, the CDR3 is TGTGCCAGCAGCCTAAAGGGGGACAGGGGCAATCAGCCCCAGCATTTT.

The J gene is TRBJ1-1, the V gene TRBV15; 7 bases are a match to TRBD1. Per the germline V gene, CDR1 is LNHNV and CDR2 is YYDKDF (reference sequence). The CDR3 is 16 amino acids. V shed 0 bases, J shed 5 bases, and the junction held 9 bases outside the gene matches. CDR3 in amino acids: CATSRDFRGLRTEAFF. The CDR3 nucleotides are TGTGCCACCAGCAGAGATTTTAGGGGGCTTCGGACTGAAGCTTTCTTT.

This rearrangement joins TRBV7-9 to TRBJ1-4; possibly TRBD1 for D (6 bases). The CDR3 spans 12 residues. V was shortened by 6 bases and J by 12 bases, with 14 bases between the two germline ends. The V gene's germline CDR1 is SEHNR and CDR2 FQNEAQ (reference sequence). CDR3 sequence (DNA): TGTGCCAGCAGTGACCTGGGGGGGCAACTGTTTTTT. Translated: CASSDLGGQLFF.